This T cell receptor (beta chain) derives from a study of CD8+ T cells in alopecia areata. Overall study: The study gave treated patients oral tofacitinib at 5 to 10 mg twice daily. Tofacitinib dosing lasted 6 to 18 months, which was then followed by 6 months off drug. General study findings and limits: Compared with mice, patients displayed less clear TCR sharing, possibly for HLA-related reasons.

Note on this clone: Its antigen is still unknown.

The germline CDR1 and CDR2 sequences are MDHEN and SYDVKM. CDR3 length equals 13 residues. The V end lost 8 bases, the J end lost 2 bases, and 9 bases lay between the germline ends. cDNA serving as the sequencing template came from extracted, reverse transcribed RNA. Produced via immunoSEQ multiplex PCR; TCRdb's table is partial and in-frame only. The table shows 130,000 to 150,000 clones, with over 45% occurring only once. The receptor was derived from a human donor with alopecia areata. The sequenced material came from CD4+ T cells sorted from blood. V gene TRBV28 combines with J gene TRBJ2-2; D may correspond to TRBD1 or TRBD2 (5 bases each). The chain's CDR3 is CASGTGNTGELFF. The CDR3 region has the DNA TGTGCCAGCGGGACGGGAAACACCGGGGAGCTGTTTTTT.